These 24 T cell receptor beta chains were all obtained from the same sample, sequenced in a study of blood T cells in healthy people across ages. For the second PCR, which ran for about 6 to 12 cycles, a sample-barcoded 5' primer and a J-beta primer mix were used. TCRdb re-called the 5' RACE reads through MiXCR, storing one row per CDR3 protein. The sample consists of approximately 1,000,000 distinct CDR3 sequences, around 43% of them appearing once. The sample taken for sequencing was blood. All receptors come from an older woman in good health.

The chain employs TRBV6-1 and TRBJ2-5, with TRBD2 identical over 14 bases. This CDR3 comprises 20 residues. Unmatched junction bases numbered 26, after V lost 6 bases and J lost 11 bases. The germline V gene encodes CDR1 MNHNS and CDR2 SASEGT. DNA of the CDR3: TGTGCCAGCAGGGACGGAAGAGGGACTAGCGGGAGACGGGTGAACAATGAGCAGTACTTC. Residues: CASRDGRGTSGRRVNNEQYF.

This sequence joins TRBV9 and TRBJ2-7; D might be TRBD1 (7 bases). The CDR3 runs to 13 residues. The germline gives CDR1 SGDLS, CDR2 YYNGEE. V lost 0 bases, J lost 7 bases, and 11 bases lay in between. The CDR3 nucleotides read TGTGCCAGCAGCGTAGGGAGGGGGCAGGAGCAGTACTTC. Protein sequence: CASSVGRGQEQYF.

V is TRBV7-2 and J is TRBJ1-6, with 10 bases matching TRBD1. Trimming at V came to 7 bases and at J to 10 bases, leaving 7 bases not matched to a gene. The CDR3 length is 14 residues. Germline loops: CDR1 SGHTA, CDR2 FQGNSA. CDR3 sequence reads: CASNRQGAGSPLHF. CDR3 coding DNA: TGTGCCAGCAACAGACAGGGGGCGGGATCACCCCTCCACTTT.

Only a few counts were recorded for this clonotype. This rearrangement joins TRBV12-3 or TRBV12-4 to TRBJ2-5; the D gene is possibly TRBD2 (6 bases). Trimming pared 5 bases from V and 5 bases from J, leaving 21 bases between. CDR3 length: 16 amino acids. The CDR3 DNA is TGTGCCAGCAGTATACGACTAGTGCGGGATCGGGAGACCCAGTACTTC. It is translated as CASSIRLVRDRETQYF.

V is TRBV11-2 and J is TRBJ2-7, with 10 bases lining up with TRBD1. Germline CDR1 SGHAT, CDR2 FQNNGV. The junction had 6 bases not matched to a gene; V was cut back by 5 bases and J by 2 bases. The CDR3 spans 15 residues. CDR3 coding DNA: TGTGCCAGCAGCCTTCGGACAGGGGGACCCTACGAGCAGTACTTC. Protein: CASSLRTGGPYEQYF.

This chain links TRBV12-3 or TRBV12-4 with TRBJ1-5; TRBD1 might be the D (6 bases). Trimming shortened V by 6 bases and J by 8 bases, and 11 bases separated the two germline ends. There are 12 residues in the CDR3. CDR3 DNA: TGTGCCAGCAGCCTGGCAGGGGAGCCCCAGCATTTT. The encoded protein is CASSLAGEPQHF.

This clonotype was picked up a small number of times. The genes are TRBV10-3 and TRBJ2-1; D possibly matches TRBD1 or TRBD2 (6 bases each). The germline V and J ends were trimmed by 4 bases and 7 bases, with 14 bases remaining between them. Germline values: CDR1 ENHRY, CDR2 SYGVKD. The CDR3 contains 14 residues. CDR3 in amino acids: CAISGGGTTNEQFF. The CDR3 coding sequence is TGTGCCATCAGTGGCGGCGGGACAACGAATGAGCAGTTCTTC.

Details on this clonotype: One end of the junction does not line up with germline, which may come from a read error. The V and J genes are TRBV12-3 or TRBV12-4 and TRBJ2-7, with a tentative D call TRBD2 (6 bases). There are 14 residues in the CDR3. Here the CDR3 DNA reads TGCGCCAGCAGTTTGGGGCGGGACGGGGACGAGCAGTACTTC. Its protein is CASSLGRDGDEQYF.

The J gene is TRBJ2-3, the V gene TRBV15; TRBD1 agrees at 9 bases. Germline CDR1 and CDR2: LNHNV and YYDKDF (reference sequence). The CDR3 has 16 residues. V dropped 1 base and J dropped 6; count of bases not matched to a gene: 8. The CDR3: CATSRATGGPQDTQYF. CDR3 bases: TGTGCCACCAGCAGAGCGACAGGGGGACCTCAGGATACGCAGTATTTT.

This clonotype was observed a few times. One junction end does not reproduce the germline sequence, and a read error may be involved. V is TRBV20-1 and J is TRBJ2-1; 7 bases agree with TRBD2. The CDR3 is 16 amino acids. Germline CDR1 and CDR2: DFQATT and SNEGSKA (reference sequence). The CDR3 DNA reads as TGCAGTGCCCGTTTGAGGGGCGGGAGCACCTATAATGAGCAGTTCTTC. As protein: CSARLRGGSTYNEQFF.

The chain uses TRBV15 and TRBJ2-7, with 7 nucleotides matching TRBD1. This CDR3 has 15 residues. V was clipped by 0 bases and J by 1 base; unmatched bases: 3. CDR1 is LNHNV and CDR2 is YYDKDF in the germline V gene (reference sequence). CDR3 amino acids: CATSRDRGQSYEQYF. The CDR3 bases are TGTGCCACCAGCAGAGATCGGGGACAGTCCTACGAGCAGTACTTC. The variable domain in full, completed from reference TRBV15 and TRBJ2-7, reads DAMVIQNPRYQVTQFGKPVTLSCSQTLNHNVMYWYQQKSSQAPKLLFHYYDKDFNNEADTPDNFQSRRPNTSFCFLDIRSPGLGDTAMYLCATSRDRGQSYEQYFGPGTRLTVT.

This clonotype was counted only a few times. The chain uses TRBV9 and TRBJ2-5; D may match TRBD1 or TRBD2 (5 bases each). The CDR3 sequence is 15 residues long. Looked up from germline, CDR1 is SGDLS and CDR2 is YYNGEE. The V gene lost 3 bases and the J gene lost 5 bases, with 17 bases spanning the gap. The CDR3 is CASSAEWGTRETQYF. CDR3 coding DNA: TGTGCCAGCAGCGCCGAATGGGGGACCAGGGAGACCCAGTACTTC.

The J gene is TRBJ2-3, the V gene TRBV28; 7 positions agree with TRBD2. This CDR3 comprises 13 residues. J was trimmed by 5 bases and V by 7 bases; bases with no gene match: 6. Germline V gene lookup returns CDR1 MDHEN and CDR2 SYDVKM. The CDR3 here is CASNSGVEDTQYF. Written as DNA, the CDR3 is TGTGCCAGCAACAGCGGGGTGGAAGATACGCAGTATTTT.

This clonotype was seen a few times. The chain combines TRBV29-1 with TRBJ2-5, with D possibly being TRBD1 or TRBD2 (6 bases each). CDR1 and CDR2 (germline): SQVTM, ANQGSEA. This CDR3 is 13 amino acids long. V shed 7 bases and J shed 5 bases, with 17 bases lying between them. This CDR3 is CSAPETRGETQYF. The CDR3, as DNA: TGCAGCGCACCGGAGACTAGGGGGGAGACCCAGTACTTC.

As concerns this clonotype: The junction departs from germline at one end; a sequencing error may be responsible. The rearrangement joins TRBV7-8 to TRBJ2-1, with D unresolved. This CDR3 region has 16 residues. CDR1 and CDR2 from the germline V gene are SGHVS and FQNEAQ. The CDR3 DNA reads TGTGCCGGCAGCCCCGAGGTGCTACCAGCGACGGATGAGCAGTTCTTC. Its protein product is CAGSPEVLPATDEQFF.

This clonotype was recorded at least ten times. This chain links TRBV20-1 with TRBJ2-7; 9 bases align to TRBD2. Germline CDR1 is DFQATT and CDR2 is SNEGSKA (reference sequence). The CDR3 extends over 13 amino acids. The J segment lost 6 bases and the V segment lost 8 bases, leaving 11 bases of the junction unmatched. In nucleotides, the CDR3 is TGCAGTACCCTGGGCAGCGGGAGGAGCGAGCAGTACTTC. Its translation: CSTLGSGRSEQYF.

This clonotype was seen only a few times. The chain joins TRBV7-2 to TRBJ2-7; D tentatively reads TRBD1 or TRBD2 (5 bases each). V lost 4 bases and J lost 2, with 18 bases in between. The CDR3 length is 16 residues. Per the germline V gene, CDR1 is SGHTA and CDR2 is FQGNSA. The CDR3 DNA sequence: TGTGCCAGCAGCTGGACCGGGACGGGCCCAACCTACGAGCAGTACTTC. Translating gives CASSWTGTGPTYEQYF. Complete variable domain (other parts from reference TRBV7-2 and TRBJ2-7): GAGVSQSPSNKVTEKGKDVELRCDPISGHTALYWYRQSLGQGLEFLIYFQGNSAPDKSGLPSDRFSAERTGGSVSTLTIQRTQQEDSAVYLCASSWTGTGPTYEQYFGPGTRLTVT.

This chain joins TRBV15 and TRBJ2-5; D not certain. Germline V gene sequence: CDR1 LNHNV, CDR2 YYDKDF (reference sequence). V was shortened by 3 bases and J by 4 bases, with 12 bases between the two germline ends. This CDR3 has 14 residues. The CDR3 reads CATSSRSHRETQYF. In DNA, the CDR3 is TGTGCCACCAGCAGCCGTTCCCACCGAGAGACCCAGTACTTC.

This clonotype has more than one count but fewer than ten. The chain has TRBV5-1 and TRBJ2-1; 11 bases are shared with TRBD1. Per germline, CDR1 SGHRS and CDR2 YFSETQ. With 3 bases clipped from V and 7 bases from J, the junction kept 6 bases outside the gene matches. This CDR3 has 15 residues. The CDR3 is CASSSGQGAGNEQFF. CDR3 sequence (DNA): TGCGCCAGCAGCTCCGGACAGGGGGCGGGTAATGAGCAGTTCTTC.

The chain recombines TRBV6-5 with TRBJ2-1, with 8 positions matching TRBD2. CDR3 size: 17 residues. The V and J ends lost 2 bases and 0 bases, in that order; junction bases with no gene match: 6. Germline CDR1 MNHEY, CDR2 SVGAGI. CDR3 protein: CASSYGLAPSSYNEQFF. The CDR3 nucleotides are TGTGCCAGCAGTTACGGACTAGCTCCCAGCTCCTACAATGAGCAGTTCTTC.

This clonotype was seen ten or more times. V gene TRBV12-5 combines with J gene TRBJ2-3; D call uncertain. V lost 3 bases, J lost 6 bases, and 13 bases lay in between. The CDR3 contains 14 residues. CDR1 and CDR2 (germline): LGHNT, FRNRAP. CDR3 in DNA: TGTGCTAGTGGTTTAGGCGGACCGCCGGATACGCAGTATTTT. It specifies CASGLGGPPDTQYF.

This clonotype is a singleton in its sample. The chain carries TRBV10-3 and TRBJ2-1; D gene unclear. The germline V gene encodes CDR1 ENHRY and CDR2 SYGVKD. CDR3 length equals 12 residues. Trimming stripped 5 bases from V and 10 bases from J, with 12 bases between. The CDR3 DNA is TGTGCCATCAGTTATCCCCCCGGGGAGCAGTTCTTC. Translation gives CAISYPPGEQFF.

The chain carries TRBV20-1 and TRBJ2-1, with D unresolved. With the DNA end fitting TRBJ2-7 better, the J assignment may be wrong. From germline, CDR1 is DFQATT and CDR2 SNEGSKA (reference sequence). This CDR3 comprises 13 residues. The CDR3 region has the DNA TGCAGTGCTAGAGACAGCTTCAACCACGAGCAGTACTTC. Amino acid sequence: CSARDSFNHEQYF.

This clonotype was recorded a few times. At one end the junction does not follow the germline gene, possibly because of a read error. The chain has TRBV5-1 and TRBJ2-7; TRBD1 aligns across 8 bases. The germline CDR1 and CDR2 sequences are SGHRS and YFSETQ. The CDR3 is 18 amino acids. The CDR3 DNA sequence: TGCGCCAGCAGATTGGCTCGGACAGGGAAGCCAAGCTCCTACGAGCAGTACTTC. It specifies CASRLARTGKPSSYEQYF.